This T cell receptor (beta chain) is from a study of persistence of HIV-infected CD4 T cells. Turning to the study itself: Isolated cells were CMV- and HIV-1 Gag-responding CD4+ T cells.

Points on this clone: Its antigen is undetermined.

This was the immunoSEQ version 4 assay in survey mode. Some clones are missing from TCRdb's copy, which holds only in-frame ones; the method was immunoSEQ multiplex PCR. The table includes roughly 64,000 clones, just under 75% detected once. Findings and caveats of the study: Rare CMV-responding cells carrying HIV-1 proviruses were not analyzed separately for TCR.

Overlapping HIV-1 Gag 15-mer peptides at roughly 1 ug per peptide per mL were used. Sorted nonresponding memory CD4+ T cells were CD40L-negative, CD69-negative, CD45RO-high. Plasma HIV-1 RNA stayed below 50 copies/mL for at least 4 years. PBMCs were depleted of CD8+ T cells before stimulation. This receptor was obtained from an adult man with HIV who was CMV-seropositive. The sequences come from CD4+ T cells sorted from PBMCs after 18-hour stimulation, collected from a patient who received antiretroviral therapy.

The CDR3 here is CASKESTGANVLTF. In nucleotides, the CDR3 is TGTGCCAGTAAAGAGTCGACTGGGGCCAACGTCCTGACTTTC. The V call is TRBV19, the J call TRBJ2-6; D is undetermined. There are 14 residues in the CDR3. V lost 7 bases and J lost 2, with 9 bases in between. Per the germline V gene, CDR1 is LNHDA and CDR2 is SQIVND (reference sequence).